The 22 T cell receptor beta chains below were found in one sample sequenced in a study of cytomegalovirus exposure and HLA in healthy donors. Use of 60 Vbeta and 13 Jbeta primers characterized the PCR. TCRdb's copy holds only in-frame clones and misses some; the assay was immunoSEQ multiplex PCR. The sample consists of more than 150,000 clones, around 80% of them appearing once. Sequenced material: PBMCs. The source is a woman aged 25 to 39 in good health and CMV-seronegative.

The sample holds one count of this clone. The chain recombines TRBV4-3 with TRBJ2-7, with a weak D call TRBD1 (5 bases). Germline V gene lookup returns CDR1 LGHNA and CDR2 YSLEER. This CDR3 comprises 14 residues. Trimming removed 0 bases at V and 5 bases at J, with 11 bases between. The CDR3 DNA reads TGCGCCAGCAGCCAAGAGGCAGGGCCTAACGAGCAGTACTTC. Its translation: CASSQEAGPNEQYF.

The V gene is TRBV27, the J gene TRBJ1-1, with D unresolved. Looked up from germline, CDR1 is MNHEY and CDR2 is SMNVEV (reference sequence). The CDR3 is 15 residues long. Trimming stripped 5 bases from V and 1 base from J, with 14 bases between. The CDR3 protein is CASSIPSAGNTEAFF. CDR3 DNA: TGTGCCAGCAGTATACCCAGCGCGGGGAACACTGAAGCTTTCTTT.

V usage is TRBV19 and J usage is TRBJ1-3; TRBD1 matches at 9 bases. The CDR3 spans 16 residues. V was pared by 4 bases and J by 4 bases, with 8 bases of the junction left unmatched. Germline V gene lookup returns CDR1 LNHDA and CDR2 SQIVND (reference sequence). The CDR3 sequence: CASSRYRGQGGNTIYF. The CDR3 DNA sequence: TGTGCCAGTAGTAGATACAGGGGGCAAGGAGGAAACACCATATATTTT.

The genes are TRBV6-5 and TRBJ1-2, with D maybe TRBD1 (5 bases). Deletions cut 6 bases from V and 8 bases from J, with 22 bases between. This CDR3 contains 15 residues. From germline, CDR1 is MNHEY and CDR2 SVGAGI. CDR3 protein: CASRTLSQGLGGYTF. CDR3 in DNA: TGTGCCAGCAGAACCCTTTCTCAGGGTTTGGGAGGCTACACCTTC.

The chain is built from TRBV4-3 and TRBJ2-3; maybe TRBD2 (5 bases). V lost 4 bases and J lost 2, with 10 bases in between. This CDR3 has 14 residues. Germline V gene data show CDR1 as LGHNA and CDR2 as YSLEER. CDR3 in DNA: TGCGCCAGCAGCCTAGAGCGGTACACAGATACGCAGTATTTT. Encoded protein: CASSLERYTDTQYF.

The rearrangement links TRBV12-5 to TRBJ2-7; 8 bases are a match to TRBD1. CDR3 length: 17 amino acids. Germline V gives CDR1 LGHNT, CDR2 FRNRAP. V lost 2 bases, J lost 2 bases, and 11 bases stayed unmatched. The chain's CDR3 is CASGLPTGGIPAYEQYF. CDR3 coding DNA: TGTGCTAGTGGTTTGCCTACAGGGGGTATCCCCGCCTACGAGCAGTACTTC.

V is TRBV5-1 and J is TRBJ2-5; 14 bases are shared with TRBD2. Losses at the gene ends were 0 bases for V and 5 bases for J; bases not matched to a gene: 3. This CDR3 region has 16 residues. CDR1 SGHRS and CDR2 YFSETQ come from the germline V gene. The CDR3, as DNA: TGCGCCAGCAGCTTGGGGGGACTAGCGGGGGTGGAGACCCAGTACTTC. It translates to CASSLGGLAGVETQYF. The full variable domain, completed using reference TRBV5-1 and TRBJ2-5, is KAGVTQTPRYLIKTRGQQVTLSCSPISGHRSVSWYQQTPGQGLQFLFEYFSETQRNKGNFPGRFSGRQFSNSRSEMNVSTLELGDSALYLCASSLGGLAGVETQYFGPGTRLLVL.

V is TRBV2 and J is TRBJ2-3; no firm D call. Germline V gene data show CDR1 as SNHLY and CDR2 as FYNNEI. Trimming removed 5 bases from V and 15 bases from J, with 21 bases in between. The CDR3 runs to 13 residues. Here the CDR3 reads CASSRTYSLLGYF. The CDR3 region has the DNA TGTGCCAGCAGTCGAACCTACTCCCTTCTGGGCTATTTT.

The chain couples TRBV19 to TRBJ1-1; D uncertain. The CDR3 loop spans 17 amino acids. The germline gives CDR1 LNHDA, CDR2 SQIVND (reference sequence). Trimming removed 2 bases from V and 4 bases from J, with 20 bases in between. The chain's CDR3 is CASSILEVPVRSTEAFF. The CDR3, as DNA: TGTGCCAGTAGTATATTGGAGGTACCGGTAAGGTCCACTGAAGCTTTCTTT.

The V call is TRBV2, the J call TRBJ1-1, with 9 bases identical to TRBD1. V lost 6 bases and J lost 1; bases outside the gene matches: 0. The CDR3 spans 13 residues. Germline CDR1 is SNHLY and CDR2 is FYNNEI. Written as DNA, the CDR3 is TGTGCCAGCAGACAGGGGGCGAACACTGAAGCTTTCTTT. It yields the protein CASRQGANTEAFF.

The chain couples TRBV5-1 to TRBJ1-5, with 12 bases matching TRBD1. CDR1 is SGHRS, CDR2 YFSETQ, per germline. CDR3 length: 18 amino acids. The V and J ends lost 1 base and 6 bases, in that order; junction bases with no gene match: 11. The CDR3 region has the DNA TGCGCCAGCAGCTTGTTTCCCGGGGACAGGGGGCCGGGTCAGCCCCAGCATTTT. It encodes CASSLFPGDRGPGQPQHF.

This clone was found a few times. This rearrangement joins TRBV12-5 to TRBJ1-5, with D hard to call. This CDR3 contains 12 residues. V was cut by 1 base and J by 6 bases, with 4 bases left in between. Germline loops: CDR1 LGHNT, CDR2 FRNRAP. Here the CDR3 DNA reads TGTGCTAGTGGTTTGGACATTCAGCCCCAGCATTTT. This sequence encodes CASGLDIQPQHF. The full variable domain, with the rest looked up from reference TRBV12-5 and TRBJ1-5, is DARVTQTPRHKVTEMGQEVTMRCQPILGHNTVFWYRQTMMQGLELLAYFRNRAPLDDSGMPKDRFSAEMPDATLATLKIQPSEPRDSAVYFCASGLDIQPQHFGDGTRLSIL.

For the CDR3, the DNA is TGTGCCAGCTCACCACACAGGGTAAGACAGCCCCAGCATTTT. Protein: CASSPHRVRQPQHF. The chain combines TRBV18 with TRBJ1-5; D possibly corresponds to TRBD1 (6 bases). The CDR3 has 14 residues. V dropped 1 base and J dropped 7 bases, with 11 bases sitting between them. CDR1 and CDR2 from the germline V gene are KGHSH and LQKENI.

CDR3 amino acids: CASSVGGGANEQFF. The CDR3 DNA reads TGTGCCAGCAGTGTGGGCGGGGGGGCGAATGAGCAGTTCTTC. J is TRBJ2-1 and V is TRBV2, with 9 bases fitting TRBD2. This CDR3 has 14 residues. Germline V gives CDR1 SNHLY, CDR2 FYNNEI. V lost 4 bases to trimming and J lost 7 bases; unmatched junction nucleotides: 5.

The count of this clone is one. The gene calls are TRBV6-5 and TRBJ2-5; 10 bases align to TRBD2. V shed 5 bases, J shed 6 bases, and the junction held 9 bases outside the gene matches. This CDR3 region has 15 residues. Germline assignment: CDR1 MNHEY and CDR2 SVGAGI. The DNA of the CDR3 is TGTGCCAGCAGTCAGGGAGCGGGGGGGCCCAAGACCCAGTACTTC. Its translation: CASSQGAGGPKTQYF.

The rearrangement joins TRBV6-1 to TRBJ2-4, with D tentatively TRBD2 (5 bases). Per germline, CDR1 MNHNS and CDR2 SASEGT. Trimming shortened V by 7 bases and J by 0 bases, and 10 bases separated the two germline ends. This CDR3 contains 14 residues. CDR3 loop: CASMRDRAKNIQYF. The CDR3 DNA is TGTGCCAGCATGAGGGATAGAGCCAAAAACATTCAGTACTTC.

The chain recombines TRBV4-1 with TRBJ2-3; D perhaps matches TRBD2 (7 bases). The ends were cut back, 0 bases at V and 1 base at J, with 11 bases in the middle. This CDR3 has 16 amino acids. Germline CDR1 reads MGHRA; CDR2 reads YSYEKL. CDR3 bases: TGCGCCAGCAGCCAAGAGGGGGGGGGCCGCACAGATACGCAGTATTTT. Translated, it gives CASSQEGGGRTDTQYF.

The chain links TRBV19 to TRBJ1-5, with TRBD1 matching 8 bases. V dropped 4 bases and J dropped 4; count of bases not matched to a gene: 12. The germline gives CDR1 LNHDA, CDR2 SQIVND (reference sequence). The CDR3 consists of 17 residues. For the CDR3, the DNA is TGTGCCAGTAGTAAAGCCCCGGACAGGGTCTGGAATCAGCCCCAGCATTTT. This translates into CASSKAPDRVWNQPQHF. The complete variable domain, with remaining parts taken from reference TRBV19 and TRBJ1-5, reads DGGITQSPKYLFRKEGQNVTLSCEQNLNHDAMYWYRQDPGQGLRLIYYSQIVNDFQKGDIAEGYSVSREKKESFPLTVTSAQKNPTAFYLCASSKAPDRVWNQPQHFGDGTRLSIL.

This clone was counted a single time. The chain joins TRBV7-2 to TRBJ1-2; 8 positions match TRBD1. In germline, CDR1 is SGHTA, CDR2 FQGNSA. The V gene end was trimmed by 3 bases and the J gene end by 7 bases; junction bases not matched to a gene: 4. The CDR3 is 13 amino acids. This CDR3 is CASSFGQGAGYTF. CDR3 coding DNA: TGTGCCAGCAGCTTTGGACAGGGTGCTGGCTACACCTTC.

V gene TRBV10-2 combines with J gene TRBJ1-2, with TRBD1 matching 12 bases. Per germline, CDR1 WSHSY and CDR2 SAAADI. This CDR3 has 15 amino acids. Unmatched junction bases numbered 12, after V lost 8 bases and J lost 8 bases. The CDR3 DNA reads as TGCGCCAGCGGGGGGACGGGACAGGGGGCTGGAGGCTACACCTTC. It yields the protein CASGGTGQGAGGYTF.

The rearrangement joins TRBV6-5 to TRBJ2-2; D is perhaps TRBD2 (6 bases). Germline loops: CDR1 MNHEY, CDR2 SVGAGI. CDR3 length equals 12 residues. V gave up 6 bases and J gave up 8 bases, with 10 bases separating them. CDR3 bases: TGTGCCAGCAGGGGACTTACTGGGGAGCTGTTTTTT. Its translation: CASRGLTGELFF.

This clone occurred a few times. The CDR3 is CASSQASGGYNEQFF. CDR3 DNA: TGTGCCAGCAGCCAAGCTAGCGGGGGATACAATGAGCAGTTCTTC. The rearrangement uses TRBV4-2 and TRBJ2-1; the match to TRBD2 covers 10 bases. This CDR3 spans 15 amino acids. Germline loops: CDR1 LGHNA, CDR2 YNFKEQ. Trimming took 1 base from V and 4 from J; bases not matched to a gene: 1.